Reported below is one TCR beta chain. The sample contains more than one DNA sequence encoding this CDR3. These data come from a study of shared clonotypes between healthy human individuals. For the study at large: Those who served as donors were a couple of women and a few men between the ages of 18 and 49.

V lost 2 bases, J lost 0 bases, and 5 bases lay in between. This CDR3 contains 13 residues. Per germline, CDR1 KGHSH and CDR2 LQKENI. The table came from immunoSEQ multiplex PCR; TCRdb's copy has only in-frame clones and leaves some out. The sample lists 150,000 to 200,000 clones, approximately 95% occurring once. The study enrolled healthy HIV-negative adults without recent acute infections or vaccinations as donors. This receptor was identified in a woman aged 25-40 years in good health. The chain combines TRBV18 with TRBJ2-7; TRBD1 might be the D (5 bases). Input material: naive CD4+ T cells sorted from blood. As to subset: CD45RA+ positively selected. CDR3 in amino acids: CASSPGASYEQYF. As DNA, the CDR3 is TGTGCCAGCTCACCAGGGGCCTCCTACGAGCAGTACTTC.